The 21 T cell receptor beta chains in this list originate from one sample, sequenced in a study of regulatory and conventional T cells in RAG deficiency. The sorted regulatory T cells were CD4+, CD25-high and CD127-low, with genomic DNA sequenced. The repertoire was sequenced with immunoSEQ multiplex PCR; TCRdb's copy has only in-frame clones and lacks some. The sample carries 15,000 to 20,000 clones, about nine tenths recorded once. This same sample was also part of a study on regulatory T cells. That investigation notes: Amplification used 52 TRBV primers and 13 TRBJ primers.

Sample: Tregs sorted from blood. Receptors were obtained from a human donor in good health.

The V gene is TRBV5-1, the J gene TRBJ2-7; weak D call: TRBD1 (6 bases). Germline V gene data show CDR1 as SGHRS and CDR2 as YFSETQ. The CDR3 length is 16 residues. Trimming left V 0 bases short and J 5 bases short, with 18 bases between. CDR3 residues: CASSLGDTTREDEQYF. The CDR3 coding sequence is TGCGCCAGCAGCTTGGGGGACACTACCCGCGAGGACGAGCAGTACTTC.

The rearrangement links TRBV5-1 to TRBJ1-1; 8 bases are shared with TRBD1. Germline loops: CDR1 SGHRS, CDR2 YFSETQ. This CDR3 contains 16 residues. Trimming removed 4 bases from V and 4 bases from J; junction bases left unmatched: 12. Here the CDR3 reads CASSPQTGAWGTEAFF. In nucleotides, the CDR3 is TGCGCCAGCAGCCCTCAGACAGGGGCTTGGGGCACTGAAGCTTTCTTT.

The chain recombines TRBV19 with TRBJ1-6; TRBD1 is a possible D gene (5 bases). V gave up 5 bases and J gave up 7 bases, with 12 bases separating them. The CDR3 contains 14 residues. Per germline, CDR1 LNHDA and CDR2 SQIVND (reference sequence). The CDR3: CASSPGHPNSPLHF. The CDR3 DNA is TGTGCCAGTAGTCCCGGACATCCAAATTCACCCCTCCACTTT. The full variable domain, completed using reference TRBV19 and TRBJ1-6, is DGGITQSPKYLFRKEGQNVTLSCEQNLNHDAMYWYRQDPGQGLRLIYYSQIVNDFQKGDIAEGYSVSREKKESFPLTVTSAQKNPTAFYLCASSPGHPNSPLHFGNGTRLTVT.

V and J are TRBV6-8 and TRBJ1-5, with TRBD1 matching over 7 bases. V was pared by 2 bases and J by 0 bases, with 10 bases of the junction left unmatched. Germline-derived CDR1 and CDR2 are MNHGY and SAAAGT. The CDR3 consists of 18 residues. The CDR3 sequence is CASSYRLRDSYSNQPQHF. For the CDR3, the DNA is TGTGCCAGCAGTTACCGACTCCGGGACAGTTATAGCAATCAGCCCCAGCATTTT.

This chain joins TRBV4-1 and TRBJ1-2; TRBD1 agrees at 11 bases. The CDR3 sequence is 17 residues long. With 0 bases clipped from V and 1 base from J, the junction kept 4 bases outside the gene matches. Germline V CDR1 and CDR2: MGHRA, YSYEKL. The CDR3 loop is CASSQEGGTGGNYGYTF. CDR3 sequence (DNA): TGCGCCAGCAGCCAAGAAGGGGGGACAGGGGGTAACTATGGCTACACCTTC.

V and J are TRBV29-1 and TRBJ2-1; possible D gene TRBD1, 5 bases. The CDR3 loop spans 14 amino acids. CDR1 and CDR2 from the germline V gene are SQVTM and ANQGSEA. Deletions cut 3 bases from V and 0 bases from J, with 9 bases between. CDR3 sequence (DNA): TGCAGCGTTGACAGGGCAAGCTCCTACAATGAGCAGTTCTTC. This gives the protein CSVDRASSYNEQFF.

The rearrangement joins TRBV5-1 to TRBJ1-2; 7 bases match TRBD1. V was clipped by 0 bases and J by 4 bases; unmatched bases: 3. The CDR3 totals 14 residues. The germline V gene has CDR1 SGHRS and CDR2 YFSETQ. The CDR3, as DNA: TGCGCCAGCAGCTTGGTGACAGGGACCTATGGCTACACCTTC. Translation: CASSLVTGTYGYTF.

The chain employs TRBV14 and TRBJ2-3; no clear D gene. Germline CDR1 reads SGHDN; CDR2 reads FVKESK. This CDR3 contains 14 residues. V was shortened by 3 bases and J by 2 bases, with 9 bases between the two germline ends. The CDR3 sequence is CASSHGRFTDTQYF. As DNA, the CDR3 is TGTGCCAGCAGCCATGGGCGGTTCACAGATACGCAGTATTTT.

The rearrangement joins TRBV29-1 to TRBJ2-1; 7 bases align to TRBD1. V trimming: 6 bases; J trimming: 15 bases; junction bases outside the gene matches: 8. CDR1 is SQVTM, CDR2 ANQGSEA, per germline. The CDR3 extends over 10 amino acids. The CDR3 reads CSVQGQFSFF. The DNA for the CDR3 is TGCAGCGTCCAGGGACAGTTCTCGTTCTTC.

Turning to this clone: The sample holds other DNA sequences that translate to the same CDR3. CDR3 DNA sequence: TGCGCCAGCAGCTTGACGGGTCAGGGGGGCGGCGGAGATACGCAGTATTTT. The encoded protein is CASSLTGQGGGGDTQYF. This chain joins TRBV5-1 and TRBJ2-3; D possibly corresponds to TRBD1 (7 bases). The CDR3 is 17 amino acids. V shed 1 base and J shed 5 bases, with 20 bases lying between them. Germline lookup yields CDR1 SGHRS and CDR2 YFSETQ.

The V gene is TRBV18, the J gene TRBJ2-1; 8 nucleotides agree with TRBD1. This CDR3 is 19 amino acids long. J was trimmed by 6 bases and V by 0 bases; bases with no gene match: 16. Germline CDR1 KGHSH, CDR2 LQKENI. The CDR3 protein is CASSPPNDRGLVRPNEQFF. CDR3 DNA: TGTGCCAGCTCACCACCAAATGACAGGGGACTCGTGAGGCCCAATGAGCAGTTCTTC.

This chain uses TRBV9 with TRBJ1-2; the D is unclear. Trimming stripped 0 bases from V and 4 bases from J, with 10 bases between. The germline V gene has CDR1 SGDLS and CDR2 YYNGEE. This CDR3 is 14 amino acids long. The CDR3 spells CASSVGKQLYGYTF. The CDR3 DNA reads TGTGCCAGCAGCGTAGGGAAACAGCTCTATGGCTACACCTTC.

V and J are TRBV7-9 and TRBJ2-7, with 8 bases lining up with TRBD1. The germline V gene has CDR1 SEHNR and CDR2 FQNEAQ (reference sequence). The CDR3 extends over 14 amino acids. V was pared by 5 bases and J by 2 bases, with 5 bases of the junction left unmatched. CDR3 amino acids: CASSRQGIPYEQYF. In nucleotides, the CDR3 is TGTGCCAGCAGCCGACAGGGGATTCCCTACGAGCAGTACTTC.

V is TRBV7-3 and J is TRBJ1-2; D not certain. CDR3 length equals 15 residues. Trimming stripped 5 bases from V and 3 bases from J, with 16 bases between. Germline V gene data show CDR1 as SGHTA and CDR2 as FQGTGA. The CDR3 loop is CASSPGPAKDYGYTF. DNA for the CDR3: TGTGCCAGCAGCCCCGGACCGGCCAAGGACTATGGCTACACCTTC.

The rearrangement links TRBV7-8 to TRBJ2-1; 8 bases line up with TRBD1. Germline loops: CDR1 SGHVS, CDR2 FQNEAQ. CDR3 length: 13 amino acids. The trim removed 2 bases at V and 13 bases at J, leaving 7 bases unmatched. CDR3 amino acids: CASSLSPGQGQFF. The DNA of the CDR3 is TGTGCCAGCAGCTTAAGCCCCGGACAGGGACAGTTCTTC.

The V and J genes are TRBV7-6 and TRBJ2-2, with 9 nucleotides matching TRBD2. V shed 5 bases and J 2 bases; nucleotides not matched to a gene: 6. The CDR3 totals 16 residues. CDR1 and CDR2 (germline): SGHVS, FNYEAQ. The CDR3 protein is CASSLMTSGNTGELFF. CDR3 DNA: TGTGCCAGCAGCCTTATGACTAGCGGAAACACCGGGGAGCTGTTTTTT.

This clone was detected only once. The chain joins TRBV11-1 to TRBJ2-7; tentative D call: TRBD1 (5 bases). Germline lookup yields CDR1 SGHAT and CDR2 FQDESV (reference sequence). The CDR3 is made up of 16 amino acids. Between the trimmed V and J ends, which lost 5 bases and 0 bases, there was a span of 17 bases. CDR3 sequence reads: CASSAGGAGISYEQYF. CDR3 DNA: TGTGCCAGCAGCGCCGGTGGGGCAGGGATCTCCTACGAGCAGTACTTC. Supplemented by reference TRBV11-1 and TRBJ2-7, the full variable domain reads EAEVAQSPRYKITEKSQAVAFWCDPISGHATLYWYRQILGQGPELLVQFQDESVVDDSQLPKDRFSAERLKGVDSTLKIQPAELGDSAMYLCASSAGGAGISYEQYFGPGTRLTVT.

The rearrangement links TRBV11-2 to TRBJ2-3; no clear D gene. CDR1 SGHAT and CDR2 FQNNGV come from the germline V gene. The length of the CDR3 is 16 residues. Trimming stripped 0 bases from V and 0 bases from J, with 10 bases between. CDR3 amino acids: CASSLDHPGSTDTQYF. CDR3 DNA: TGTGCCAGCAGCTTAGATCACCCGGGCAGCACAGATACGCAGTATTTT. Filled out from reference TRBV11-2 and TRBJ2-3, the complete variable domain reads EAGVAQSPRYKIIEKRQSVAFWCNPISGHATLYWYQQILGQGPKLLIQFQNNGVVDDSQLPKDRFSAERLKGVDSTLKIQPAKLEDSAVYLCASSLDHPGSTDTQYFGPGTRLTVL.

The genes are TRBV10-2 and TRBJ2-5; 9 bases match TRBD1. There are 14 residues in the CDR3. Trimming at V came to 3 bases and at J to 5 bases, leaving 4 bases not matched to a gene. The V gene's germline CDR1 is WSHSY and CDR2 SAAADI. CDR3 sequence (DNA): TGCGCCAGCAGTGAAGGACAGGGGAGGGAGACCCAGTACTTC. This sequence encodes CASSEGQGRETQYF.

The chain joins TRBV5-1 to TRBJ1-1; 7 nucleotides line up with TRBD1. The J segment lost 5 bases and the V segment lost 4 bases, leaving 20 bases of the junction unmatched. Germline V gives CDR1 SGHRS, CDR2 YFSETQ. This CDR3 contains 18 residues. CDR3 in DNA: TGCGCCAGCAGCAGCCCGACAGGGAGGGAATTGGTCAGGACTGAAGCTTTCTTT. As protein: CASSSPTGRELVRTEAFF.

The J gene is TRBJ1-6, the V gene TRBV6-1; no clear D gene. Trimming took 6 bases from V and 5 from J, leaving 8 bases between them. The CDR3 sequence is 13 residues long. Germline CDR1 and CDR2: MNHNS and SASEGT. For the CDR3, the DNA is TGTGCCAGCAGGATTGATCATAATTCACCCCTCCACTTT. It yields the protein CASRIDHNSPLHF.